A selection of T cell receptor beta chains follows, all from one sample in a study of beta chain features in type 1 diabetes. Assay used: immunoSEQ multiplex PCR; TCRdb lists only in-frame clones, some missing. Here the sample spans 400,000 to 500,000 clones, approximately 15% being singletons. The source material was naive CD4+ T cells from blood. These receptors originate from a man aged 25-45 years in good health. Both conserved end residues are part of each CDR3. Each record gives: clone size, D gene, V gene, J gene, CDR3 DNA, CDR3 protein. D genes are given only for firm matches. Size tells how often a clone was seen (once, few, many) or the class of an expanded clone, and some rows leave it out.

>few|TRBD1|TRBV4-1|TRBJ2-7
TGCGCCAGCAGCCAATACCATGGACAGGGGGCGTACTACGAGCAGTACTTC
CASSQYHGQGAYYEQYF
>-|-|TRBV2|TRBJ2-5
TGTGCCAGCAGGGACCCACGCCATCCCCAGTACTTC
CASRDPRHPQYF
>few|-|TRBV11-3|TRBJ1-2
TGTGCCAGCACCACGAGAAAACCGGAGGGCTATGGCTACACCTTC
CASTTRKPEGYGYTF
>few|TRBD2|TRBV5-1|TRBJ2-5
TGCGCCAGCAAGGCAGCGGGGCAAGAGACCCAGTACTTC
CASKAAGQETQYF
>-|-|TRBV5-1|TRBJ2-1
TGCGCCAGCAGCACCGTCCCCCACAATGAGCAGTTCTTC
CASSTVPHNEQFF
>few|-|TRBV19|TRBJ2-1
TGTGCCAGTAGGCCAAAACCCCACATGGACAATGAGCAGTTCTTC
CASRPKPHMDNEQFF
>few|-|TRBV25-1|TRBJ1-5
TGTGCCAGCAGCCAGACGGGGATATCGGGACAGCCCCAGCATTTT
CASSQTGISGQPQHF
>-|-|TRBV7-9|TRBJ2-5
TGTGCCAGCAGCTCATTCCGGGGGGCCTTGGAGACCCAGTACTTC
CASSSFRGALETQYF
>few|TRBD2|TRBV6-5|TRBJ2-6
TGTGCCAGCAGTTATGCGGGAGCTGGGGCCAACGTCCTGACTTTC
CASSYAGAGANVLTF
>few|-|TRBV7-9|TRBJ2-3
TGTGCCAGCACCTCGGGGAACACAGATACGCAGTATTTT
CASTSGNTDTQYF
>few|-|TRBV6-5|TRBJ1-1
TGTGCCAGCAGTTCCAACGGAGGGCCGAACACTGAAGCTTTCTTT
CASSSNGGPNTEAFF
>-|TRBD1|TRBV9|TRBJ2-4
TGTGCCAGCAGCGAGGACAGGGGCGTAAAGTTTCCCAACCCCAAAAACATTCAGTACTTC
CASSEDRGVKFPNPKNIQYF
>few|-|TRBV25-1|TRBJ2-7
TGTGCCAGCAGTGACTTTTACGAGCAGTACTTC
CASSDFYEQYF
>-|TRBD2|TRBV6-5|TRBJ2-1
TGTGCCAGCAGAAGGACTAGCGGGGAATACAATGAGCAGTTCTTC
CASRRTSGEYNEQFF
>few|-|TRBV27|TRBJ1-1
TGTGCCAGCAGTTGGGGAGGACTGGGGAACACTGAAGCTTTCTTT
CASSWGGLGNTEAFF
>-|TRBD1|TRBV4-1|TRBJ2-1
TGCGCCAGCAGCCAAGATACAGGGGGCTACTACAATGAGCAGTTCTTC
CASSQDTGGYYNEQFF
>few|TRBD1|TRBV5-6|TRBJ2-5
TGTGCCAGCAGCTTCCGGGACAGGTTCAGAGAGACCCAGTACTTC
CASSFRDRFRETQYF
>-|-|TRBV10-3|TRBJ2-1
TGTGCCATCAGTGGCGTGGGAGGGGGCAATGAGCAGTTCTTC
CAISGVGGGNEQFF
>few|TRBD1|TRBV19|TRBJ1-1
TGTGCCAGTAGTATCCACAGGGGAATGAACACTGAAGCTTTCTTT
CASSIHRGMNTEAFF
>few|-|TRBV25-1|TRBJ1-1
TGTGCCAGCAGGCCACTGGACAGACCTGTGAGGGCTTTCTTT
CASRPLDRPVRAFF
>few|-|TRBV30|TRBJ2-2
TGTGCCTGGAGTGTAGGAATGAACACCGGGGAGCTGTTTTTT
CAWSVGMNTGELFF
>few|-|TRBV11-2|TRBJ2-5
TGTGCCAGCAGCTTAGAGGTGGGGTTAGGGACCCAGTACTTC
CASSLEVGLGTQYF
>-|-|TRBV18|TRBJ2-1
TGTGCCAGCTCACCGGGGTACCAATCCTACAATGAGCAGTTCTTC
CASSPGYQSYNEQFF
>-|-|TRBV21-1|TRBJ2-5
TGTGCCAGCAGCAAGCGCCAGGGGCCCGAAGCGGCCCAGTACTTC
CASSKRQGPEAAQYF
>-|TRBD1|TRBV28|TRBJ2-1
TGTGCCAGCAGTCCGTCCCCGGGACAGGGTTACAATGAGCAGTTCTTC
CASSPSPGQGYNEQFF
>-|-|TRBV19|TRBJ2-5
TGTGCCAGTAGGATGAGTGGTGCCGAGACCCAGTACTTC
CASRMSGAETQYF
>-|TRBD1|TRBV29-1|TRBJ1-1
TGCAGCGGGAACAGGGGGACTGAAGCTTTCTTT
CSGNRGTEAFF
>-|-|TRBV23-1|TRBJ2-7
TGCGCCAGCAGTCAATCGGGAGTCCCGGGGCTTCCCCCGTTC
CASSQSGVPGLPPF
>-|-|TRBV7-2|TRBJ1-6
TGTGCCAGCAGTATGGCATCGGGTATTAATTCACCCCTCCACTTT
CASSMASGINSPLHF
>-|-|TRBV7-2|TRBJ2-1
TGTGCCAGCAGCTTAGCGGCCGGGGGCGCCTACAATGAGCAGTTCTTC
CASSLAAGGAYNEQFF
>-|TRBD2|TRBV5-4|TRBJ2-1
TGTGCCAGCAGGGGTAGGACTAGCGGAAACAATGAGCAGTTCTTC
CASRGRTSGNNEQFF
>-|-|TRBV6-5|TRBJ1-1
TGTGCCAGCTGGTACCGGACGGTGGGCGCTGAAGCTTTCTTT
CASWYRTVGAEAFF
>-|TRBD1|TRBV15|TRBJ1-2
TGTGCCACCAGCGTTCTCGACAGGGCGTATGGCTACACCTTC
CATSVLDRAYGYTF
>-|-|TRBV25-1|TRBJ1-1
TGTGCCAGCAGTGATTGGCGACGACGAGGTAATGAAGCTTTCTTT
CASSDWRRRGNEAFF
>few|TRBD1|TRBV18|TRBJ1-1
TGTGCCAGCTCACCGGGACAGGGGAACACTGAAGCTTTCTTT
CASSPGQGNTEAFF
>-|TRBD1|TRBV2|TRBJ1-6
TGTGCCAGCAGTGAGGAGGCAGGGGGTATGAATTCACCCCTCCACTTT
CASSEEAGGMNSPLHF
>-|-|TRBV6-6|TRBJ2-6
TGTGCCAGCAGAAAAGAGGGGTCTGGGGCCAACGTCCTGACTTTC
CASRKEGSGANVLTF
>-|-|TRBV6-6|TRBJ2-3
TGTGCCAGCAGTTACTCGGGGGGCGCAGATACGCAGTATTTT
CASSYSGGADTQYF
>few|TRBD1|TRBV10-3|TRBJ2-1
TGTGCCATCAGTGGAGGGACAGGGGGCTTTGATGAGCAGTTCTTC
CAISGGTGGFDEQFF
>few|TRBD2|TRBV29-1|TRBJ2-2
TGCAGCGCTTCGAGACTAGCGGGAGGTCGGACCGGGGAGCTGTTTTTT
CSASRLAGGRTGELFF
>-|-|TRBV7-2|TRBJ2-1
TGTGCCAGCCGTAGGGAGCTTTCCTACAATGAGCAGTTCTTC
CASRRELSYNEQFF
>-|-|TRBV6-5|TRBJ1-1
TGTGCCAGCAGTTTGGTGGGTTTGAACACTGAAGCTTTCTTT
CASSLVGLNTEAFF
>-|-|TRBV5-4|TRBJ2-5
TGTGCCAGCAGCTTTGAGGCAGGGGAAGAGACCCAGTACTTC
CASSFEAGEETQYF
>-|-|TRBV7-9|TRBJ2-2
TGTGCCAGCAGCCCGGACAGAAACACCGGGGAGCTGTTTTTT
CASSPDRNTGELFF
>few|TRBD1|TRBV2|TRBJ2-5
TGTGCCAGCTTCCGGGACAGGGGATCCGGGACCCAGTACTTC
CASFRDRGSGTQYF
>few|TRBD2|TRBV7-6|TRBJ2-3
TGTGCCAGCAGCTTAGGCCGTCTAGCGGGGGCCAGCACAGATACGCAGTATTTT
CASSLGRLAGASTDTQYF
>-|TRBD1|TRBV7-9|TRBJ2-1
TGTGCCAGCAGCGGCCGGGACAGCGACTACAATGAGCAGTTCTTC
CASSGRDSDYNEQFF
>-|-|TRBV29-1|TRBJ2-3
TGCAGCCCCAGTCTGGGAGATACGCAGTATTTT
CSPSLGDTQYF
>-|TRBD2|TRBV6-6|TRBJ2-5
TGTGCCAGCAGTCTAGCGGGATCTCGGGAGACCCAGTACTTC
CASSLAGSRETQYF
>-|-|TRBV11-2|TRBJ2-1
TGTGCCAGCAGCTTTGAGGGGTACAATGAGCAGTTCTTC
CASSFEGYNEQFF
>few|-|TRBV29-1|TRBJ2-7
TGCAGCGTGGAACAGGGTTACGAGCAGTACTTC
CSVEQGYEQYF
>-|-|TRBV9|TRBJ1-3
TGTGCCAGCAGCGTAGAAACGACTAGCTCTGGAAACACCATATATTTT
CASSVETTSSGNTIYF